The 20 T cell receptor beta chains below all came from one sample that was sequenced in a study of T cell repertoires in cytomegalovirus infection. These TCRs' antigens remain unknown. TCRdb reprocessed the reads with MiXCR, giving one entry per CDR3 protein. The profile shows about 770,000 distinct CDR3 sequences, almost 30% of them singletons. The starting material was cultured CD8+ T cells from PBMCs, obtained from culture after CMV antigen stimulation. The origin of the receptors is a human donor in good health (CMV status not recorded). Some clones in this sample may be carry-over from other donors' samples.

This clonotype was recorded a few times. The chain uses TRBV27 and TRBJ2-1, with D possibly matching TRBD1 (5 bases). Germline values: CDR1 MNHEY, CDR2 SMNVEV (reference sequence). The CDR3 sequence is 17 residues long. V lost 6 bases and J 0 bases, leaving 18 bases between the germline ends. CDR3 sequence: CASSPKGFRSSYNEQFF. CDR3 nucleotides: TGTGCCAGCAGCCCAAAGGGGTTCCGCTCCTCCTACAATGAGCAGTTCTTC.

The chain couples TRBV6-6 to TRBJ2-1; 9 bases are shared with TRBD2. This CDR3 has 16 amino acids. Trimming removed 4 bases from V and 7 bases from J; junction bases left unmatched: 11. Germline CDR1 is MNHNY and CDR2 is SVGAGI (reference sequence). DNA for the CDR3: TGTGCCAGCAGTTCACTCCGTAGCGGGGGTCGAAATGAGCAGTTCTTC. Translating gives CASSSLRSGGRNEQFF.

This chain uses TRBV7-9 with TRBJ2-1, with 9 bases aligning to TRBD1. V shed 5 bases, J shed 9 bases, and the junction held 14 bases outside the gene matches. Germline V CDR1 and CDR2: SEHNR, FQNEAQ (reference sequence). The CDR3 has 16 amino acids. Written as DNA, the CDR3 is TGTGCCAGCAGCCTTACCGGGACAGGGACGCGGGGTGAGCAGTTCTTC. Translated: CASSLTGTGTRGEQFF.

This clonotype occurred many times. This chain connects TRBV7-8 to TRBJ2-5, with TRBD2 identical over 16 bases. Germline V gene data show CDR1 as SGHVS and CDR2 as FQNEAQ. Germline trimming cut 5 bases from V and 2 bases from J; bases unmatched to any gene: 14. This CDR3 is 20 amino acids long. The CDR3 is CASSGRGEGLAGGLQETQYF. CDR3 DNA: TGTGCCAGCAGCGGCCGAGGGGAGGGACTAGCGGGGGGGCTGCAAGAGACCCAGTACTTC. The full variable domain, with the rest looked up from reference TRBV7-8 and TRBJ2-5, is GAGVSQSPRYKVAKRGQDVALRCDPISGHVSLFWYQQALGQGPEFLTYFQNEAQLDKSGLPSDRFFAERPEGSVSTLKIQRTQQEDSAVYLCASSGRGEGLAGGLQETQYFGPGTRLLVL.

This clonotype came up many times. The genes are TRBV5-6 and TRBJ2-2; a possible D gene is TRBD1 (6 bases). V was cut by 4 bases and J by 5 bases, with 18 bases left in between. In germline, CDR1 is SGHDT, CDR2 YYEEEE. The CDR3 spans 16 residues. In DNA, the CDR3 is TGTGCCAGCAGCGCGGAACAGGGCGTGAGAACCGGGGAGCTGTTTTTT. This gives the protein CASSAEQGVRTGELFF.

The rearrangement joins TRBV13 to TRBJ2-5, with D possibly matching TRBD2 (6 bases). This CDR3 is 13 amino acids long. Germline V lookup: CDR1 PRHDT, CDR2 FYEKMQ (reference sequence). Trimming stripped 5 bases from V and 5 bases from J, with 12 bases between. The CDR3 bases are TGTGCCAGCAGCCCCCGCGGGGCGGAGACCCAGTACTTC. Encoded protein: CASSPRGAETQYF.

This clonotype was found a few times. The chain is built from TRBV12-3 or TRBV12-4 and TRBJ1-1; D is undetermined. V was trimmed by 4 bases and J by 8 bases, leaving 11 bases between them. The CDR3 extends over 12 amino acids. CDR3 amino acids: CASSSPGSEAFF. The CDR3 region has the DNA TGTGCCAGCAGTTCGCCGGGCTCCGAAGCTTTCTTT.

This clonotype was picked up a small number of times. The rearrangement uses TRBV15 and TRBJ1-5; 7 positions agree with TRBD1. Germline trimming cut 3 bases from V and 4 bases from J; bases unmatched to any gene: 3. Germline assignment: CDR1 LNHNV and CDR2 YYDKDF (reference sequence). This CDR3 region has 14 residues. The CDR3 sequence: CATSRGQQNQPQHF. The CDR3 nucleotides are TGTGCCACCAGCAGGGGACAGCAAAATCAGCCCCAGCATTTT.

V is TRBV12-3 or TRBV12-4 and J is TRBJ2-1; unclear D gene. This CDR3 is built from 11 residues. V was trimmed by 5 bases and J by 7 bases, leaving 6 bases between them. The CDR3 reads CASSPTNEQFF. As DNA, the CDR3 is TGTGCCAGCAGTCCCACGAATGAGCAGTTCTTC.

This chain uses TRBV12-3 or TRBV12-4 with TRBJ1-5, with D unclear. The CDR3 runs to 14 residues. V shed 4 bases and J shed 4 bases, with 11 bases lying between them. Here the CDR3 DNA reads TGTGCCAGCAGTTCCCGGGTTCGGAATCAGCCCCAGCATTTT. Its translation is CASSSRVRNQPQHF.

The rearrangement links TRBV10-3 to TRBJ1-6; D remains ambiguous. V lost 10 bases and J 7 bases, leaving 17 bases between the germline ends. Per germline, CDR1 ENHRY and CDR2 SYGVKD. CDR3 length equals 14 residues. CDR3 nucleotides: TGTGCCACCATGCCCGTCCAGAGAAATTCACCCCTCCACTTT. Translation gives CATMPVQRNSPLHF.

In its sample, this clonotype was seen a few times. DNA for the CDR3: TGTGCCAGCAGCGATTCCCATGGGGGAGGGCGGTTCTTC. Translation gives CASSDSHGGGRFF. This rearrangement joins TRBV27 to TRBJ2-1; 7 positions match TRBD2. The V and J ends lost 6 bases and 15 bases, in that order; junction bases with no gene match: 14. The germline gives CDR1 MNHEY, CDR2 SMNVEV (reference sequence). The CDR3 runs 13 residues.

There are many counts of this clonotype. V gene TRBV6-1 combines with J gene TRBJ2-7, with D perhaps given as TRBD1 or TRBD2 (5 bases each). V was pared by 5 bases and J by 1 base, with 15 bases between. Per the germline V gene, CDR1 is MNHNS and CDR2 is SASEGT. The CDR3 consists of 15 residues. The chain's CDR3 is CASSKFGDHSYEQYV. The CDR3 DNA is TGTGCCAGCAGTAAGTTCGGGGACCATTCCTACGAGCAGTACGTC.

V gene TRBV27 combines with J gene TRBJ2-3; D is perhaps TRBD2 (5 bases). V lost 5 bases and J lost 3, with 18 bases in between. The CDR3 runs to 16 residues. Germline CDR1 is MNHEY and CDR2 is SMNVEV (reference sequence). CDR3 DNA sequence: TGTGCCAGCAGTGTTCCTCGCGCGGGTCGGACAGATACGCAGTATTTT. Protein product: CASSVPRAGRTDTQYF.

This clonotype was observed once. The V and J genes are TRBV14 and TRBJ2-3, with unresolved D. The V end was cut by 1 base, the J end by 7 bases, with 9 bases between. Per germline, CDR1 SGHDN and CDR2 FVKESK. The CDR3 runs 13 residues. CDR3 nucleotides: TGTGCCAGCAGCCAAGGGGAAGAGTATACGCAGTATTTT. Translation gives CASSQGEEYTQYF.

The chain is built from TRBV2 and TRBJ2-5; D uncertain. CDR1 is SNHLY and CDR2 is FYNNEI in the germline V gene. CDR3 length equals 12 residues. Trimming took 11 bases from V and 5 from J, leaving 15 bases between them. This chain's CDR3 is CACHPGTETQYF. The CDR3, as DNA: TGTGCCTGCCATCCGGGTACGGAGACCCAGTACTTC.

In its sample, this clonotype was seen a few times. The CDR3: CASSGTPTPSGANVLTF. CDR3 DNA sequence: TGTGCCAGCAGCGGGACTCCTACTCCCTCTGGGGCCAACGTCCTGACTTTC. The V and J genes are TRBV7-9 and TRBJ2-6; the D gene is possibly TRBD2 (6 bases). This CDR3 is built from 17 residues. Trimming took 5 bases from V and 0 from J, leaving 14 bases between them. The germline CDR1 and CDR2 sequences are SEHNR and FQNEAQ (reference sequence).

This clonotype has just a few counts. V is TRBV19 and J is TRBJ2-2, with D tentatively TRBD2 (5 bases). From germline, CDR1 is LNHDA and CDR2 SQIVND (reference sequence). V was shortened by 7 bases and J by 3 bases, with 15 bases between the two germline ends. CDR3 size: 15 residues. CDR3 DNA: TGTGCCAGTACATCTAGCACCACGTACACCGGGGAGCTGTTTTTT. It yields the protein CASTSSTTYTGELFF.

This clonotype has only a few counts. The CDR3 region is CASSFTSSGNTIYF. In DNA, the CDR3 is TGTGCCAGCAGCTTTACGTCCTCTGGAAACACCATATATTTT. The rearrangement joins TRBV7-9 to TRBJ1-3, with D uncertain. V lost 3 bases to trimming and J lost 0 bases, with 6 bases between them. Germline V lookup: CDR1 SEHNR, CDR2 FQNEAQ (reference sequence). The CDR3 contains 14 residues.

This rearrangement joins TRBV6-5 to TRBJ2-3; 9 nucleotides match TRBD1. Germline V gene data show CDR1 as MNHEY and CDR2 as SVGAGI. The CDR3 extends over 15 amino acids. Losses at the gene ends were 4 bases for V and 6 bases for J; bases not matched to a gene: 8. The DNA for the CDR3 is TGTGCCAGCAGTTCCCGGGACAGGGACCCCGATACGCAGTATTTT. This translates into CASSSRDRDPDTQYF.